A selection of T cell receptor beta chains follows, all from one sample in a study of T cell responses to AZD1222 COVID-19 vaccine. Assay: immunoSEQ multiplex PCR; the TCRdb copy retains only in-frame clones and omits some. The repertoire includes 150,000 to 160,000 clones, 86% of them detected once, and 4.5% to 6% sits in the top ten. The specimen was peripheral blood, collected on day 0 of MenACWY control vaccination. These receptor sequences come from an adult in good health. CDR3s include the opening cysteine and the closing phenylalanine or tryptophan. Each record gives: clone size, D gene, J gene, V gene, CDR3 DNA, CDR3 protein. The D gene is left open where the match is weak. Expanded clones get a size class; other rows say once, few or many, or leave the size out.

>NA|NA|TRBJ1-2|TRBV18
TGTGCCAGCTCACCAAGCGGGGGGGATGGCTACACCTTC
CASSPSGGDGYTF
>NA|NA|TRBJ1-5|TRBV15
TGTGCCACCAGCAGAGATGGGAGCAGTGAAAATAGCAATCAGCCCCAGCATTTT
CATSRDGSSENSNQPQHF
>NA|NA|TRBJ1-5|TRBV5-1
TGCGCCAGCAGCCCGCAAGGGGTATCGGGCAATCAGCCCCAGCATTTT
CASSPQGVSGNQPQHF
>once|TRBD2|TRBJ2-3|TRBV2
TGTGCCAGCAGTGAAGGGGCTAGCGGGGGATATAGCACAGATACGCAGTATTTT
CASSEGASGGYSTDTQYF
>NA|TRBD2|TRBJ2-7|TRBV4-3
TGCGCCAGCAGCCAAGATGACGGACTAGCGGGCCACGAGCAGTACTTC
CASSQDDGLAGHEQYF
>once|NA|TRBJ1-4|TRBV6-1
TGTGCCAGCAGTGAATCCCGGGCCGGTGTCTTGGTTTTT
CASSESRAGVLVF
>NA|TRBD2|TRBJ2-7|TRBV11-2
TGTGCCAGCAGCTCTTACCGGGTAGGGTCTAGCGGGTACGAGCAGTACTTC
CASSSYRVGSSGYEQYF
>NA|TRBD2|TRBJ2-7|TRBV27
TGTGCCAGCAGTTTAAGTAGCGGGAGACCCACCCAGTACTTC
CASSLSSGRPTQYF
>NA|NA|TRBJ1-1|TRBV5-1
TGCGCCAGCAGCTTCCGGCAGAACACTGAAGCTTTCTTT
CASSFRQNTEAFF
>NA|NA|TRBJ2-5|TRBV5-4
TGTGCCAGCAGCTTTCGCGGGGAAGAGACCCAGTACTTC
CASSFRGEETQYF
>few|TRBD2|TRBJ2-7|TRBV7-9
TGTGCCAGCAGTCGGGGTAGCGGGAGTTTCCACGAGCAGTACTTC
CASSRGSGSFHEQYF
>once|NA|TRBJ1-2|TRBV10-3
TGTGCCATCAGTGAGCCAAGTTCCTATGGCTACACCTTC
CAISEPSSYGYTF
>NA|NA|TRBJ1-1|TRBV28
TGTGCCAGCAGTCCCCTCGGGAGGGGGAACACTGAAGCTTTCTTT
CASSPLGRGNTEAFF
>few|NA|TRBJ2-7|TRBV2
TGTGCCAGCAGTCAACGGACAGTCACCTACGAGCAGTACTTC
CASSQRTVTYEQYF
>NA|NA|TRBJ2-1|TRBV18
TGTGCCAGCTCACCGGGCGGGACCGCCTACAATGAGCAGTTCTTC
CASSPGGTAYNEQFF
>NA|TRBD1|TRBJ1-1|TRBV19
TGTGCCAGTAGTATAAGGACAGGGGGAAACACTGAAGCTTTCTTT
CASSIRTGGNTEAFF
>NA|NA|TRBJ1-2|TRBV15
TGTGCCACCAGCAGAGGTGGCGACTCGGGGGTATATGGCTACACCTTC
CATSRGGDSGVYGYTF
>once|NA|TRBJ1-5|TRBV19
TGTGCCAGTAGTATTCCCACGGGGAATCAGCCCCAGCATTTT
CASSIPTGNQPQHF
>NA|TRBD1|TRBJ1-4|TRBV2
TGTGCCAGCTCCCTACAGGGGCCAGCAACTAATGAAAAACTGTTTTTT
CASSLQGPATNEKLFF
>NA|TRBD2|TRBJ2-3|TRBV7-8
TGTGCCAGCAGCCCCCGGACTAGCGGGGGGTCTGGCACAGATACGCAGTATTTT
CASSPRTSGGSGTDTQYF
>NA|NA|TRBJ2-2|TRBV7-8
TGTGCCAGCAGGGTTTCTCCAAACACCGGGGAGCTGTTTTTT
CASRVSPNTGELFF
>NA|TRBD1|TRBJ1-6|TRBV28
TGTGCCAGCAGGGGTGAAACAGGGGTCGCTCCTAATTCACCCCTCCACTTT
CASRGETGVAPNSPLHF
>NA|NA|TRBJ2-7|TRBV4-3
TGCGCCAGCAGCCAAGATGGATGGGGGGCACAGTACTTC
CASSQDGWGAQYF
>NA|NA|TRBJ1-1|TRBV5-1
TGCGCCAGCAGCATGGACAGCGGGGGCACTGAAGCTTTCTTT
CASSMDSGGTEAFF
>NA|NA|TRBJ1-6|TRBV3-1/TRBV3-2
TGTGCCAGCAGCCAAGTTCCCTCAGGGGACCCCCTCTCACCCCTCCACTTT
CASSQVPSGDPLSPLHF
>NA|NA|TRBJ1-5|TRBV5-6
TGTGCCAGCAGCTTTAATCCCTCGGGTCAGCCCCAGCATTTT
CASSFNPSGQPQHF
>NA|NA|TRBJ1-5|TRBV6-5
TGTGCCAGCAGTTACTCGGGGGATAGCAATCAGCCCCAGCATTTT
CASSYSGDSNQPQHF
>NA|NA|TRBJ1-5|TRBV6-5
TGTGCCAGCAATTATGGTAGGAATCAGCCCCAGCATTTT
CASNYGRNQPQHF
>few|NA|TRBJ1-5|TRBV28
TGTGCCAGCAGTTCCTCTTGGCAGCCCCAGCATTTT
CASSSSWQPQHF
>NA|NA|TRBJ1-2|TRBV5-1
TGCGCCAGCAGCTTGGACGGTCGGGGGCTCGAGTATGGCTACACCTTC
CASSLDGRGLEYGYTF
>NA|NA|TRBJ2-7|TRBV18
TGTGCCAGCTCCGGGGGCTTCTACGAGCAGTACTTC
CASSGGFYEQYF
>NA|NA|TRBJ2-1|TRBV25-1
TGTGCCAGCAGTCCGCGAGCGAGCTCCTACAATGAGCAGTTCTTC
CASSPRASSYNEQFF
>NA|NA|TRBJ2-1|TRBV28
TGTGCCAGCAGCTACTCACTGGGGACCCTCGGGCAGTTCTTC
CASSYSLGTLGQFF
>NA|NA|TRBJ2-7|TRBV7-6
TGTGCCAGCAGCCCCGCGCTAGCCAGGGAGCAGTACTTC
CASSPALAREQYF
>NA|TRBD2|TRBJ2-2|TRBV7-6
TGTGCCAGCAGCTTAAGTCCCCTAGCGGGGACGAACACCGGGGAGCTGTTTTTT
CASSLSPLAGTNTGELFF
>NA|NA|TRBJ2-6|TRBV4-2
TGTGCCAGCAGCCACCCCGTTCGGGGCAGAAACTCTGGGGCCAACGTCCTGACTTTC
CASSHPVRGRNSGANVLTF
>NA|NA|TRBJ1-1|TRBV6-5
TGTGCCAGCAGTTCCGTAGGGCCCGGCTTGCCCTCTTTCTTT
CASSSVGPGLPSFF
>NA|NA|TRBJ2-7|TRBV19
TGTGCCAGTAGTATCCCCGACGGCGAGCAGTACTTC
CASSIPDGEQYF
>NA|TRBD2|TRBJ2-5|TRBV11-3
TGTGCCAGCAGCTTACGACTAGCGGGAAGGGGAGGAGAGACCCAGTACTTC
CASSLRLAGRGGETQYF
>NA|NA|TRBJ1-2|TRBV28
TGTGCCAGCAGTTTAGGTAGGGGCGCTGGCTACACCTTC
CASSLGRGAGYTF
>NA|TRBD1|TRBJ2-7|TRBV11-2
TGTGCCAGCAACCCCGGGGGCGGACAGGGGGGTCGCGACGAGCAGTACTTC
CASNPGGGQGGRDEQYF
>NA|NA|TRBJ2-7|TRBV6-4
TGTGCCAGCAGTGTACGGCAGATCTACGAGCAGTACTTC
CASSVRQIYEQYF
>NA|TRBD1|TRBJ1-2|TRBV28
TGTGCCAGCAGCCTAACAGGGGGTCTGAACTATGGCTACACCTTC
CASSLTGGLNYGYTF
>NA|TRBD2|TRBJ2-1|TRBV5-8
TGTGCCAGCAGCTGGGGGACTAGCGACTCCTACAATGAGCAGTTCTTC
CASSWGTSDSYNEQFF
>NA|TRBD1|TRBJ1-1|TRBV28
TGTGCCAGCAGTATAAGGACAGGGGAAACCACTGAAGCTTTCTTT
CASSIRTGETTEAFF
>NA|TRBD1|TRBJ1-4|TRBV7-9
TGTGCCAGCAGCTTAGCATGGGGACAGGGGCTTGCAACTAATGAAAAACTGTTTTTT
CASSLAWGQGLATNEKLFF
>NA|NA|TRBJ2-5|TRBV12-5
TGTGCTAGTGGCATGGCCGGTAGAGAGACCCAGTACTTC
CASGMAGRETQYF
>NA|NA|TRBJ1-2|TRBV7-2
TGTGCCAGCAGCACCAGACAGTACTATGGCTACACCTTC
CASSTRQYYGYTF
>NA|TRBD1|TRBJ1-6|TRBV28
TGTGCCAGCACCGAAAGGACAGGGCGCTTCAGCTCCTATAATTCACCCCTCCACTTT
CASTERTGRFSSYNSPLHF
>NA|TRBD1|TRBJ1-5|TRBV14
TGTGCCAGCAGCCAGGGCAGGGGGCCGTTGGATTTT
CASSQGRGPLDF
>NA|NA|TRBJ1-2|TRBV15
TGTGCCACCAGCTCTGCCCTGGGGGCTGGCTACACCTTC
CATSSALGAGYTF
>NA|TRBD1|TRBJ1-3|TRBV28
TGTGCCAGCCGGCCTCTCGGACAGGGGGCAAGGTCTGGAAACACCATATATTTT
CASRPLGQGARSGNTIYF